One and the same sample provided the 21 T cell receptor beta chains below, sequenced in a study of T cell changes during pregnancy in multiple sclerosis. The method was immunoSEQ multiplex PCR; TCRdb's version includes in-frame clones alone and lacks a portion of them. The sample contains about 98,000 clones, 92% of which appear only once. Sequencing was performed on peripheral blood, taken after pregnancy. These receptors all stem from a female donor in good health, enrolled as a control in a pregnancy study.

This clone was recorded a few times. This rearrangement joins TRBV13 to TRBJ2-6, with D maybe TRBD1 (5 bases). Germline CDR1 and CDR2: PRHDT and FYEKMQ (reference sequence). The V gene lost 5 bases and the J gene lost 0 bases, with 17 bases spanning the gap. The CDR3 sequence is 18 residues long. CDR3 amino acids: CASSDRIRTTSGANVLTF. CDR3 sequence (DNA): TGTGCCAGCAGCGACCGTATCCGGACAACCTCTGGGGCCAACGTCCTGACTTTC.

The chain links TRBV28 to TRBJ2-7, with 10 nucleotides matching TRBD2. The J segment lost 6 bases and the V segment lost 3 bases, leaving 5 bases of the junction unmatched. This CDR3 contains 14 residues. From germline, CDR1 is MDHEN and CDR2 SYDVKM. DNA for the CDR3: TGTGCCAGCAGTTTCCGGACTAGCGGAGTCGAGCAGTACTTC. Amino acids: CASSFRTSGVEQYF.

The CDR3 nucleotides read TGTGCCAGCAGTCCCAGGGTCCCATATGGCTACACCTTC. Translation: CASSPRVPYGYTF. The gene calls are TRBV27 and TRBJ1-2; tentatively, D is TRBD1 (5 bases). Looked up from germline, CDR1 is MNHEY and CDR2 is SMNVEV (reference sequence). This CDR3 has 13 residues. V was clipped by 5 bases and J by 5 bases, with 12 bases between them.

The chain joins TRBV7-8 to TRBJ1-1, with D uncertain. With 4 bases removed from V and 5 bases from J, the gap between germline ends came to 11 bases. There are 13 residues in the CDR3. Germline loops: CDR1 SGHVS, CDR2 FQNEAQ. As DNA, the CDR3 is TGTGCCAGCAGCTCCTGGTTAGATACTGAAGCTTTCTTT. It specifies CASSSWLDTEAFF.

The chain couples TRBV25-1 to TRBJ2-5; 9 bases line up with TRBD2. This CDR3 has 14 amino acids. CDR1 and CDR2 (germline): MGHDK, SYGVNS. The trim removed 1 base at V and 8 bases at J, leaving 5 bases unmatched. CDR3 coding DNA: TGTGCCAGCAGTGAATCGACTAGCGGAGGCACCCAGTACTTC. This encodes CASSESTSGGTQYF. Looking up the rest from reference TRBV25-1 and TRBJ2-5 gives the full variable domain: EADIYQTPRYLVIGTGKKITLECSQTMGHDKMYWYQQDPGMELHLIHYSYGVNSTEKGDLSSESTVSRIRTEHFPLTLESARPSHTSQYLCASSESTSGGTQYFGPGTRLLVL.

This clone was observed a single time. The V gene is TRBV7-9, the J gene TRBJ1-1, with 10 bases aligning to TRBD1. Germline CDR1 and CDR2: SEHNR and FQNEAQ (reference sequence). V shed 5 bases and J 6 bases; nucleotides not matched to a gene: 9. The CDR3 is 15 amino acids. CDR3: CASSHRDRGVPEAFF. CDR3 sequence (DNA): TGTGCCAGCAGCCACCGGGACAGGGGTGTTCCTGAAGCTTTCTTT.

J is TRBJ2-1 and V is TRBV5-1, with D tentatively TRBD1 (6 bases). Trimming pared 3 bases from V and 9 bases from J, leaving 16 bases between. Germline CDR1 and CDR2: SGHRS and YFSETQ. The CDR3 contains 14 residues. In nucleotides, the CDR3 is TGCGCCAGCAGCTCACAGGGTGGTGGCGGTGAGCAGTTCTTC. Translation gives CASSSQGGGGEQFF.

About this clone: Other DNA sequences in the same sample also yield this CDR3. CDR3 sequence (DNA): TGCGCCAGCAGCTTGATACAGGCGGACGGGGAGCTGTTTTTT. This codes for CASSLIQADGELFF. The chain couples TRBV5-1 to TRBJ2-2, with D tentatively TRBD1 (5 bases). The CDR3 loop spans 14 amino acids. CDR1 is SGHRS and CDR2 is YFSETQ in the germline V gene. With 1 base removed from V and 7 bases from J, the gap between germline ends came to 11 bases. The variable domain in full, with the rest retrieved from reference TRBV5-1 and TRBJ2-2, is KAGVTQTPRYLIKTRGQQVTLSCSPISGHRSVSWYQQTPGQGLQFLFEYFSETQRNKGNFPGRFSGRQFSNSRSEMNVSTLELGDSALYLCASSLIQADGELFFGEGSRLTVL.

The rearrangement uses TRBV5-4 and TRBJ1-1, with D possibly TRBD1 on 5 matching bases. The CDR3 has 13 residues. V was trimmed by 0 bases and J by 6 bases, leaving 9 bases between them. The V gene's germline CDR1 is SGHNT and CDR2 YYREEE (reference sequence). The CDR3 here is CASSLDRFPEAFF. Written as DNA, the CDR3 is TGTGCCAGCAGCTTGGACAGGTTCCCTGAAGCTTTCTTT.

The chain couples TRBV19 to TRBJ2-3, with 11 bases identical to TRBD2. The CDR3 covers 16 residues. The trim removed 5 bases at V and 2 bases at J, leaving 6 bases unmatched. CDR1 is LNHDA, CDR2 SQIVND, per germline (reference sequence). CDR3 nucleotides: TGTGCCAGTAGTTTCCTAGCGGGGGGAGACACAGATACGCAGTATTTT. It yields the protein CASSFLAGGDTDTQYF.

The chain has TRBV13 and TRBJ2-5, with 9 bases identical to TRBD2. Germline loops: CDR1 PRHDT, CDR2 FYEKMQ (reference sequence). The CDR3 is 14 amino acids. Losses at the gene ends were 4 bases for V and 7 bases for J; bases not matched to a gene: 7. In DNA, the CDR3 is TGTGCCAGCAGCTCGGCTTTAGCGGGAGCGACCCAGTACTTC. Its protein is CASSSALAGATQYF. Supplemented by reference TRBV13 and TRBJ2-5, the full variable domain reads AAGVIQSPRHLIKEKRETATLKCYPIPRHDTVYWYQQGPGQDPQFLISFYEKMQSDKGSIPDRFSAQQFSDYHSELNMSSLELGDSALYFCASSSALAGATQYFGPGTRLLVL.

The table lists this clone with a count of one. The DNA of the CDR3 is TGTGCCAGCACACTGCAGCAGGGTGCAGATACGCAGTATTTT. Amino acid sequence: CASTLQQGADTQYF. The genes are TRBV6-1 and TRBJ2-3, with D possibly matching TRBD1 (5 bases). The CDR3 has 14 amino acids. The germline V gene encodes CDR1 MNHNS and CDR2 SASEGT. V lost 7 bases to trimming and J lost 4 bases, with 15 bases between them.

The rearrangement joins TRBV7-9 to TRBJ1-1; tentatively, D is TRBD1 (5 bases). The V gene lost 5 bases and the J gene lost 6 bases, with 13 bases spanning the gap. Per germline, CDR1 SEHNR and CDR2 FQNEAQ (reference sequence). The CDR3 sequence is 13 residues long. The DNA of the CDR3 is TGTGCCAGCAGCCTACCGGGGGGTGCTGAAGCTTTCTTT. Translating it yields CASSLPGGAEAFF.

The chain links TRBV6-6 to TRBJ1-1; 12 positions match TRBD1. CDR1 is MNHNY and CDR2 is SVGAGI in the germline V gene (reference sequence). The trim removed 6 bases at V and 11 bases at J, leaving 10 bases unmatched. This CDR3 contains 14 residues. The CDR3 DNA sequence: TGTGCCAGCAGCCACGGGACAGGGGGCCCCACGGCTTTCTTT. Translated, it gives CASSHGTGGPTAFF.

The chain joins TRBV6-6 to TRBJ1-2, with D perhaps TRBD1 (5 bases). The CDR3 contains 15 residues. In germline, CDR1 is MNHNY, CDR2 SVGAGI (reference sequence). The V gene lost 1 base and the J gene lost 6 bases, with 15 bases spanning the gap. CDR3 bases: TGTGCCAGCAGTTACTTGGACAACACGCTAAATGGCTACACCTTC. Its translation: CASSYLDNTLNGYTF.

J is TRBJ1-1 and V is TRBV11-2, with D maybe TRBD1 (5 bases). The CDR3 consists of 15 residues. V lost 0 bases to trimming and J lost 5 bases, with 13 bases between them. Germline V lookup: CDR1 SGHAT, CDR2 FQNNGV. CDR3 nucleotides: TGTGCCAGCAGCTTAGATCCGGGGGGTTGGACTGAAGCTTTCTTT. Protein: CASSLDPGGWTEAFF.

This chain connects TRBV6-1 to TRBJ2-3; 11 bases align to TRBD2. Germline CDR1 reads MNHNS; CDR2 reads SASEGT. The CDR3 is made up of 15 amino acids. Trimming at V came to 7 bases and at J to 6 bases, leaving 9 bases not matched to a gene. In nucleotides, the CDR3 is TGTGCCAGCACCTTAGCGGGAGGGCCATATGATACGCAGTATTTT. Translating it yields CASTLAGGPYDTQYF.

V usage is TRBV2 and J usage is TRBJ1-1, with D uncertain. The CDR3 runs 14 residues. Per germline, CDR1 SNHLY and CDR2 FYNNEI. The V end lost 6 bases, the J end lost 1 base, and 12 bases lay between the germline ends. The CDR3 DNA is TGTGCCAGCAGGGTCAGAGAGGCGAACACTGAAGCTTTCTTT. Its protein product is CASRVREANTEAFF.

This chain uses TRBV5-4 with TRBJ1-2; D is ambiguous. V was clipped by 2 bases and J by 2 bases, with 13 bases between them. The CDR3 consists of 15 residues. Germline CDR1 is SGHNT and CDR2 is YYREEE (reference sequence). The CDR3: CASSLSPRVNYGYTF. CDR3 DNA sequence: TGTGCCAGCAGCTTATCTCCAAGAGTAAACTATGGCTACACCTTC. Supplemented by reference TRBV5-4 and TRBJ1-2, the full variable domain reads ETGVTQSPTHLIKTRGQQVTLRCSSQSGHNTVSWYQQALGQGPQFIFQYYREEENGRGNFPPRFSGLQFPNYSSELNVNALELDDSALYLCASSLSPRVNYGYTFGSGTRLTVV.

J is TRBJ2-5 and V is TRBV5-1, with 9 bases fitting TRBD1. The CDR3 has 15 residues. With V trimmed by 4 bases and J by 1 base, 5 bases remained unmatched. Germline CDR1 is SGHRS and CDR2 is YFSETQ. This CDR3 is CASSRQTGGQETQYF. The DNA of the CDR3 is TGCGCCAGCAGCCGACAGACAGGGGGCCAAGAGACCCAGTACTTC.

This chain uses TRBV6-6 with TRBJ1-4, with 7 bases that match TRBD1. Trimming removed 8 bases from V and 4 bases from J; junction bases left unmatched: 10. The CDR3 has 15 amino acids. CDR1 and CDR2 from the germline V gene are MNHNY and SVGAGI (reference sequence). CDR3 nucleotide sequence: TGTGCCAGCCGGGACAGATTTTCATTTAATGAAAAACTGTTTTTT. As protein: CASRDRFSFNEKLFF.